This T cell receptor beta chain emerged from a study of T cell responses to AZD1222 COVID-19 vaccine. Findings of the study overall: Two doses of AZD1222 preceded a rise in Spike-specific TCR breadth and depth.

This clone came up a few times. The antigen remains undetermined. Method: immunoSEQ multiplex PCR; TCRdb's copy keeps in-frame clones and lacks some. The table lists almost 70,000 clones, 70% to 90% of them singletons. The length of the CDR3 is 12 residues. The V gene lost 6 bases and the J gene lost 1 base, with 4 bases spanning the gap. This sequence was found in an adult who received the AZD1222 COVID-19 vaccine. Sequenced material: peripheral blood, taken 28 days after the second AZD1222 dose. The gene calls are TRBV12-3 or TRBV12-4 and TRBJ1-5, with D uncertain. The CDR3 DNA reads TGTGCCAGCAGCTTCAGCAATCAGCCCCAGCATTTT. It is translated as CASSFSNQPQHF.